This T cell receptor (beta chain) was recorded in a study of metastatic and nonmetastatic thyroid tumors. Overall study results and limits: It was reported that TCR beta diversity was significantly higher in malignant thyroid tumors than benign nodules, in blood and tumor.

Germline V CDR1 and CDR2: SGHKS, YYEKEE (reference sequence). The CDR3 is 19 residues long. J lost 6 bases, V lost 3 bases, and 19 bases had no gene match. This clone was counted at least ten times. The antigen is unknown. MiXCR was used by TCRdb to re-call the PCR reads. The data contain just under 60,000 clones, about a sixth of them singletons. Among the patients, none had received any treatment before thyroid surgery. This receptor was obtained from a male donor with papillary thyroid cancer or a benign thyroid nodule (not recorded which). Some clones in this sample may be carry-over from other donors' samples. The sequenced sample consisted of blood. V and J are TRBV5-5 and TRBJ2-2, with 8 bases that match TRBD2. CDR3 sequence: CASSSDLWTSHREAGELFF. CDR3 in DNA: TGTGCCAGCAGCTCAGACCTTTGGACTAGCCACCGGGAGGCCGGGGAGCTGTTTTTT.